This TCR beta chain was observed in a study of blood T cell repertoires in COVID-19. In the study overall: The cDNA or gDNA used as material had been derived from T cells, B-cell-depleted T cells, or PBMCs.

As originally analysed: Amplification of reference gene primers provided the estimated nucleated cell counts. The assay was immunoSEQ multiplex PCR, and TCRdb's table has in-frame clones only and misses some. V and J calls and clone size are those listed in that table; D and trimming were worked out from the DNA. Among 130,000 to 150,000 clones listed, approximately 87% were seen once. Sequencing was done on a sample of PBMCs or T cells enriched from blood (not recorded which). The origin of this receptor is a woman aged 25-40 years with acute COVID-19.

Here the CDR3 reads CASSLAFGTGAYGTEAFF. CDR3 nucleotides: TGTGCCAGCAGCTTAGCGTTCGGTACAGGGGCATACGGGACTGAAGCTTTCTTT. This chain connects TRBV7-6 to TRBJ1-1; 7 nucleotides match TRBD1. V dropped 0 bases and J dropped 5; count of bases not matched to a gene: 15. In germline, CDR1 is SGHVS, CDR2 FNYEAQ. The CDR3 loop spans 18 amino acids.